The 8 T cell receptor beta chains below all came from one sample that was sequenced in a study of T-cell reconstitution after alpha-beta-depleted transplantation in children (dated by TCRdb to about 2016). Preparation of the library involved PCR. The instrument given in TCRdb is Illumina HiSeq 2500. TCR library preparation used molecular barcoding, with unique molecular identifiers applied to normalize quantification of the TCRbeta repertoire. TCRdb redid the processing of the public reads, applying fastp at Q25 and MiXCR, and retained in-frame beta chains. Each CDR3 protein appears once, grouped with its most common genes and DNA. This sample is represented by roughly 300,000 distinct CDR3 sequences; 10% of them were singletons. Less than 2.5% of the sample is held by the ten biggest clonotypes. Sequencing used PBMCs from the stem cell graft donor, obtained from the stem cell graft. The receptors shown here come from a human donor who donated a stem cell graft to a child with acute lymphoblastic leukemia.

This chain connects TRBV19 to TRBJ1-5, with D possibly matching TRBD1 (6 bases). CDR1 and CDR2 from the germline V gene are LNHDA and SQIVND (reference sequence). Between the trimmed V and J ends, which lost 1 base and 7 bases, there was a span of 23 bases. The length of the CDR3 is 18 residues. CDR3: CASSIGRGPPGFGQPQHF. DNA of the CDR3: TGTGCCAGTAGTATAGGTCGGGGGCCCCCAGGGTTCGGCCAGCCCCAGCATTTT. The whole variable domain, remainder taken from reference TRBV19 and TRBJ1-5, is DGGITQSPKYLFRKEGQNVTLSCEQNLNHDAMYWYRQDPGQGLRLIYYSQIVNDFQKGDIAEGYSVSREKKESFPLTVTSAQKNPTAFYLCASSIGRGPPGFGQPQHFGDGTRLSIL.

The sample holds a few counts of this clonotype. V is TRBV28 and J is TRBJ2-3, with 15 bases aligning to TRBD2. Germline V gene data show CDR1 as MDHEN and CDR2 as SYDVKM. The length of the CDR3 is 17 residues. V shed 5 bases and J 2 bases; nucleotides not matched to a gene: 5. CDR3 nucleotides: TGTGCCAGCAGTCCCCGGACTAGCGGGAGGGTCACAGATACGCAGTATTTT. It specifies CASSPRTSGRVTDTQYF.

This clonotype was seen a handful of times. The chain carries TRBV2 and TRBJ2-5, with D possibly matching TRBD2 (5 bases). Per germline, CDR1 SNHLY and CDR2 FYNNEI. V lost 11 bases and J lost 5, with 18 bases in between. This CDR3 is 13 amino acids long. CDR3 loop: CAGASASRETQYF. CDR3 sequence (DNA): TGTGCCGGCGCGTCGGCTAGCCGGGAGACCCAGTACTTC.

This chain links TRBV20-1 with TRBJ2-7; TRBD2 agrees at 8 bases. The V segment lost 6 bases and the J segment 2 bases; nucleotides outside the gene matches: 9. The CDR3 runs 14 residues. Germline loops: CDR1 DFQATT, CDR2 SNEGSKA (reference sequence). The CDR3 reads CSAVEGAGAYEQYF. CDR3 nucleotide sequence: TGCAGTGCCGTCGAGGGAGCGGGGGCCTACGAGCAGTACTTC.

The J gene is TRBJ2-6, the V gene TRBV25-1; either TRBD1 or TRBD2 may supply D (5 bases each). CDR3 length: 15 residues. Germline CDR1 and CDR2: MGHDK and SYGVNS. The germline V and J ends were trimmed by 7 bases and 2 bases, with 12 bases remaining between them. For the CDR3, the DNA is TGTGCCAGCACCCGAGGGGTCCCTGGGGCCAACGTCCTGACTTTC. Translated, it gives CASTRGVPGANVLTF.

In this sample, this clonotype turned up a few times. V gene TRBV29-1 combines with J gene TRBJ1-5; D is undetermined. The CDR3 is 13 residues long. Germline CDR1 is SQVTM and CDR2 is ANQGSEA. The V end lost 5 bases, the J end lost 2 bases, and 10 bases lay between the germline ends. The CDR3 DNA sequence: TGCAGCGTTTCGCAGTGGGGCAATCAGCCCCAGCATTTT. The encoded protein is CSVSQWGNQPQHF.

The chain employs TRBV7-6 and TRBJ2-1, with 9 bases fitting TRBD2. This CDR3 contains 17 residues. V gave up 2 bases and J gave up 9 bases; unmatched junction bases: 14. Germline CDR1 reads SGHVS; CDR2 reads FNYEAQ. The CDR3 here is CASSLSALREGPGEQFF. CDR3 in DNA: TGTGCCAGCAGCTTATCCGCTTTGCGGGAGGGCCCTGGTGAGCAGTTCTTC. Together with reference TRBV7-6 and TRBJ2-1, the CDR3 gives the full variable domain: GAGVSQSPRYKVTKRGQDVALRCDPISGHVSLYWYRQALGQGPEFLTYFNYEAQQDKSGLPNDRFSAERPEGSISTLTIQRTEQRDSAMYRCASSLSALREGPGEQFFGPGTRLTVL.

The V gene is TRBV4-2, the J gene TRBJ2-5; 9 nucleotides align to TRBD2. The CDR3 totals 17 residues. Trimming at V came to 1 base and at J to 4 bases, leaving 10 bases not matched to a gene. In germline, CDR1 is LGHNA, CDR2 YNFKEQ. This CDR3 reads CASSQGLAGRLGETQYF. The CDR3 DNA reads TGTGCCAGCAGCCAAGGGCTAGCGGGAAGGCTTGGAGAGACCCAGTACTTC.